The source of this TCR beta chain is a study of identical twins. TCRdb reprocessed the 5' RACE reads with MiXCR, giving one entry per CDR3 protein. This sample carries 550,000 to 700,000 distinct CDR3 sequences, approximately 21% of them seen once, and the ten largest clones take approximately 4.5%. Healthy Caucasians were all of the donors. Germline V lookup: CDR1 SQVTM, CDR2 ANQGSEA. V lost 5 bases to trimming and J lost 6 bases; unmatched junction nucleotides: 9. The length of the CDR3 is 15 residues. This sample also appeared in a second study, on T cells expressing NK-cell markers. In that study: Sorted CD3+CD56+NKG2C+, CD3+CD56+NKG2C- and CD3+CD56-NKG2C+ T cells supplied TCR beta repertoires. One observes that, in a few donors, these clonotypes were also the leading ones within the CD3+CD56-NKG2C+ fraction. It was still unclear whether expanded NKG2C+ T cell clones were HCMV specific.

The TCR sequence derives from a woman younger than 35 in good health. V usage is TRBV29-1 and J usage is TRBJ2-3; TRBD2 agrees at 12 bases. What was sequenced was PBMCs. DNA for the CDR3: TGCAGCGTTCGTGTGACTAGCGGGAGCGGGGATACGCAGTATTTT. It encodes CSVRVTSGSGDTQYF.